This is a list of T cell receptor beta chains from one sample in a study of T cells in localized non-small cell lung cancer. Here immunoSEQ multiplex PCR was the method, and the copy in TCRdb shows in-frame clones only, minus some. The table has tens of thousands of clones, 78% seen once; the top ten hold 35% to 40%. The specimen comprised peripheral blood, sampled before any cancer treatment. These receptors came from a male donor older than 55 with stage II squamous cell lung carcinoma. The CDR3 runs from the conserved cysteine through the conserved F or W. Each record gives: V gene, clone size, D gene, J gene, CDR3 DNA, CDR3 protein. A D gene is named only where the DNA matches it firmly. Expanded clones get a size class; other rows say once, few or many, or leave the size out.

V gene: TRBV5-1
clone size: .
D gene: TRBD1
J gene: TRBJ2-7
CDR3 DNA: TGCGCCAGCAGCGCACAACAGGGGGCGCAGCAGTACTTC
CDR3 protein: CASSAQQGAQQYF

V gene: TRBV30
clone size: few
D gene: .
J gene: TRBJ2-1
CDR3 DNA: TGTGCCTACTCCCCCCACTACAATGAGCAGTTCTTC
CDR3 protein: CAYSPHYNEQFF

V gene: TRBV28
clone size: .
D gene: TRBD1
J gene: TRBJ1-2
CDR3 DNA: TGTGCCAGCAGGACCACAGGGGGCGGTGGCTACACCTTC
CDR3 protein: CASRTTGGGGYTF

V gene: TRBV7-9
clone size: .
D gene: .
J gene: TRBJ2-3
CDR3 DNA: TGTGCCAGCAGCGAGACAGGCCGTAGCACAGATACGCAGTATTTT
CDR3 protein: CASSETGRSTDTQYF

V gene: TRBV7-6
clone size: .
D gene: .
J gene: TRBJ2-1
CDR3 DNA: TGTGCCAGCAGCTTAGTTCCAGATTCCTACAATGAGCAGTTCTTC
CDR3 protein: CASSLVPDSYNEQFF

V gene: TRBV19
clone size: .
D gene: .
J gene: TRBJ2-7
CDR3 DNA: TGTGCCAGTAGCCTGGGGGGTCCCTACTCCTACGAGCAGTACTTC
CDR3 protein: CASSLGGPYSYEQYF

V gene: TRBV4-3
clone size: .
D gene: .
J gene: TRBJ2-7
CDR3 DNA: TGCGCCAGCAGCCTAGATGCCTGGGACGGGGCCCACGAGCAGTACTTC
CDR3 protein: CASSLDAWDGAHEQYF

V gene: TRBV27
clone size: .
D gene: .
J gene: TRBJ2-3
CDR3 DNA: TGTGCCAGCAGTTCGATAACAAGCACAGATACGCAGTATTTT
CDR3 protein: CASSSITSTDTQYF

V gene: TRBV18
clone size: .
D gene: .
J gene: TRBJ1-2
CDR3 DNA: TGTGCCAGCTCACCTCAGGACAACTATGGCTACACCTTC
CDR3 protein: CASSPQDNYGYTF

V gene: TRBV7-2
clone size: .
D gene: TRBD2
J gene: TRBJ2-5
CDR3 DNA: TGTGCCAGCAGCTCGCGGGGGGGCCGCGAGACCCAGTACTTC
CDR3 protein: CASSSRGGRETQYF

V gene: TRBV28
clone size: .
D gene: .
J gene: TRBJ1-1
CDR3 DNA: TGTGCCAGCAGTTCCTCCTGGGCTGAAGCTTTCTTT
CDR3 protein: CASSSSWAEAFF

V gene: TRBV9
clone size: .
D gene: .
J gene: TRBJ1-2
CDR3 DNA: TGTGCCAGCAGCGACCCAATTGCGAGGGGCCAGCGGTTCGCGGACTATGGCTACACCTTC
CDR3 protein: CASSDPIARGQRFADYGYTF

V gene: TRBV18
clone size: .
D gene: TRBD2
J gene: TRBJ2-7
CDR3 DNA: TGTGCCAGCTCCAAAGGCCTAGCGGGAGATCACCATTACTTC
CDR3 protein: CASSKGLAGDHHYF

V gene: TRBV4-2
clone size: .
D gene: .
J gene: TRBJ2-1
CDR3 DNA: TGTGCCAGCAGCCGGGCTGGGGGGGGCAGGACTAGTTCCTACAATGAGCAGTTCTTC
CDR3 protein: CASSRAGGGRTSSYNEQFF

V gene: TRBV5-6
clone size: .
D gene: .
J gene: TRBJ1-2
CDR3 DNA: TGTGCCAGCAGCTTGGTTAATAACTATGGCTACACCTTC
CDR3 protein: CASSLVNNYGYTF

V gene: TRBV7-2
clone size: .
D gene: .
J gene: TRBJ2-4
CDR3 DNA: TGTGCCAGCAGCTCACCTGTTGGGGTAGACATTCAGTACTTC
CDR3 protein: CASSSPVGVDIQYF

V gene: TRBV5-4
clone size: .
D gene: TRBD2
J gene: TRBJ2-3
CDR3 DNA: TGTGCCAGCAGCATTCGGACTAGCGGGAGGGCCAGCGATACGCAGTATTTT
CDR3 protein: CASSIRTSGRASDTQYF

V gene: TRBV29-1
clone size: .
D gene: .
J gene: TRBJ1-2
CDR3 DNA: TGCAGCGTCCAGGGGCAGGGTAGCACCTTC
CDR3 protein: CSVQGQGSTF

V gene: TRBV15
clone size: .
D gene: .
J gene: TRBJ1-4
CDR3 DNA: TGTGCCACCAGCAGACCTCATAGGGGAAGCGCGGACGAAAAACTGTTTTTT
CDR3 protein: CATSRPHRGSADEKLFF

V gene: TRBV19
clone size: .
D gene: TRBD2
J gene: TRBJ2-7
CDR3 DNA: TGTGCCAGTAAGGACGCCGGGACTAGCGGGGGGGTTTACGAGCAGTACTTC
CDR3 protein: CASKDAGTSGGVYEQYF

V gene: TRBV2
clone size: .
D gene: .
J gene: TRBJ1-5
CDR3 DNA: TGTGCCAGCAGTGAAGCGCTTGGGCTATATAGCAATCAGCCCCAGCATTTT
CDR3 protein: CASSEALGLYSNQPQHF

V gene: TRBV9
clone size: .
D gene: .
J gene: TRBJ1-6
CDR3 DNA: TGTGCCAGCAGCGTAGCACAAGACAATTCACCCCTCCACTTT
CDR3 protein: CASSVAQDNSPLHF

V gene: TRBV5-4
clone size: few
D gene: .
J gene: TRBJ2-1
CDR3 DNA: TGTGCCAGCAGCCGCAGGGGCCCCAACAATGAGCAGTTCTTC
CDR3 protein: CASSRRGPNNEQFF

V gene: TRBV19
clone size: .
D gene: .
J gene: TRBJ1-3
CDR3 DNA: TGTGCCACTATGATACCCGGAAACACCATATATTTT
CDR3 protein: CATMIPGNTIYF

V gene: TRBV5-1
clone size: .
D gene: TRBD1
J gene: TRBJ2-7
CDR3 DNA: TGCGCCAGCAGCGGAAGGTCAGGGGGCGTTTCTTACGAGCAGTACTTC
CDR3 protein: CASSGRSGGVSYEQYF

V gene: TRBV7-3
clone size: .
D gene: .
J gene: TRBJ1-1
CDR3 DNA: TGTGCCAGCAGCTTCTCCGGGGGCTCAGAAGCTTTCTTT
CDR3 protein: CASSFSGGSEAFF

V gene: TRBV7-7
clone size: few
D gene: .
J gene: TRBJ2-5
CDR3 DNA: TGTGCCAGCAGCTCTTCAGCGACGCAAGAGACCCAGTACTTC
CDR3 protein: CASSSSATQETQYF

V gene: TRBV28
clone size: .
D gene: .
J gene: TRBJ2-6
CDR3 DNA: TGTGCCAGCAGTTCGGGGGCGGCTGGGGCCAACGTCCTGACTTTC
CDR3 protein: CASSSGAAGANVLTF

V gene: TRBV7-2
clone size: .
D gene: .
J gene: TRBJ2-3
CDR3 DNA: TGTGCCAGCAGCTTAGAACGGGGAACGGGTACGCAGTATTTT
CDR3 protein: CASSLERGTGTQYF

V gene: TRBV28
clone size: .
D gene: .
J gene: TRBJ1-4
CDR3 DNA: TGTGCCAGCAGTTCGGCAAAAGGGGCTAATGAAAAACTGTTTTTT
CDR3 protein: CASSSAKGANEKLFF

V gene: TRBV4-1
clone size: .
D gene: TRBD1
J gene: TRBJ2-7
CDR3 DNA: TGCGCCAGCAGCCACCCCGGACAGGGGGCCTACGAGCAGTACTTC
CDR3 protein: CASSHPGQGAYEQYF

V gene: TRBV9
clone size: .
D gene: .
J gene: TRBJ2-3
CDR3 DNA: TGTGCCAGCAGCGTCAAACAGGGTGGTACAGATACGCAGTATTTT
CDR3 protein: CASSVKQGGTDTQYF

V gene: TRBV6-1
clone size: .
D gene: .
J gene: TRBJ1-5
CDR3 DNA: TGTGCCAGCAGTGAAACCAGGGATAATCGGCCCCAGCATTTT
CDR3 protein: CASSETRDNRPQHF

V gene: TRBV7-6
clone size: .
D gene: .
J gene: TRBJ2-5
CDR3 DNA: TGTGCCAGCAGCTTAGCGGCCGCTCAAGGGACCCAGTACTTC
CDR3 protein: CASSLAAAQGTQYF

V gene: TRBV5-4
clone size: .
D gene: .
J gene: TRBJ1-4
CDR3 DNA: TGTGCCAGCAGCACCGCAGGAGCAACTAATGAAAAACTGTTTTTT
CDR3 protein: CASSTAGATNEKLFF

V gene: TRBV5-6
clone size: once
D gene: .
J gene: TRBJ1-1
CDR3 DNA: TGTGCCAGCAGTATAAAGGGGTTGAACACTGAAGCTTTCTTT
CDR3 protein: CASSIKGLNTEAFF

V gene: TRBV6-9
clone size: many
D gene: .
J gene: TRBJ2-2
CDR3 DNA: TGTGCCAGCAGGGAGTGGGAAGGGGAGCTGTTTTTT
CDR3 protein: CASREWEGELFF

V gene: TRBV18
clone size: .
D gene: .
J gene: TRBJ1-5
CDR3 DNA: TGTGCCAGCTCCGCGGGGGGGGGCAGCAATCAGCCCCAGCATTTT
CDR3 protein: CASSAGGGSNQPQHF

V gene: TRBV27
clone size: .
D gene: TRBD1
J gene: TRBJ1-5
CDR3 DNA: TGTGCCAGCAGCTTAACAGGGGGGCCCCAGCATTTT
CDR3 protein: CASSLTGGPQHF

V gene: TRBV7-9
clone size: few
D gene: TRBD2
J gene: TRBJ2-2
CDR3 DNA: TGTGCCAGCAGCTCGATCCGAGCTAGCGGAACCGGGGAGCTGTTTTTT
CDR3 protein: CASSSIRASGTGELFF

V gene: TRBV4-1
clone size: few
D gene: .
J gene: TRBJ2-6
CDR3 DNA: TGCGCCAGCAGCCTGCCCGGCTCTGGGGCCAACGTCCTGACTTTC
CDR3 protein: CASSLPGSGANVLTF

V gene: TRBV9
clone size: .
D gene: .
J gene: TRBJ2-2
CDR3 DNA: TGTGCCAGCAGCGTGGCAACTCTGGGGACCGGGGAGCTGTTTTTT
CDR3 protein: CASSVATLGTGELFF

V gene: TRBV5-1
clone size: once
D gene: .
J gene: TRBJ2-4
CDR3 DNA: TGCGCCAGCAGTGAGGAAGAGGCCAAAAACATTCAGTACTTC
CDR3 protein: CASSEEEAKNIQYF

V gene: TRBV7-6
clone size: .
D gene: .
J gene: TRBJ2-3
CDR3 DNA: TGTGCCAGCAGCCTCTCCGCTAGCACAGATACGCAGTATTTT
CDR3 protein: CASSLSASTDTQYF

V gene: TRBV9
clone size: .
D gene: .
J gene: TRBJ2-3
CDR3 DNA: TGTGCCAGCAGCGTAGGGCGGAACACAGATACGCAGTATTTT
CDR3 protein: CASSVGRNTDTQYF

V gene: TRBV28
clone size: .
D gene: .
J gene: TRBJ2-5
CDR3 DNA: TGTGCCAGCAGTTTATTGCAGAGGCCGCAAGAGACCCAGTACTTC
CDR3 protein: CASSLLQRPQETQYF

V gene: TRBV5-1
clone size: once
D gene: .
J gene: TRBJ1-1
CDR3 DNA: TGCGCCAGCAGGAGTGAAGGGCCTGAAGCTTTCTTT
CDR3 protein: CASRSEGPEAFF

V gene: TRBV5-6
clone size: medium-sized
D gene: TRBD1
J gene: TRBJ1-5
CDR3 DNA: TGTGCCAGCAGCAAGGCGACAGGGGCCACCTTCAATCAGCCCCAGCATTTT
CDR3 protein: CASSKATGATFNQPQHF

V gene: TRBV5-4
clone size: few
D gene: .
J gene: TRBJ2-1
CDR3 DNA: TGTGCCAGCAGCTCCGGACAGAGCAATGAGCAGTTCTTC
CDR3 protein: CASSSGQSNEQFF

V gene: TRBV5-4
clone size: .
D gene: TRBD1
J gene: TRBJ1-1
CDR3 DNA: TGTGCCAGCAGCTGGGGACAGGGGGATTCTGAAGCTTTCTTT
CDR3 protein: CASSWGQGDSEAFF

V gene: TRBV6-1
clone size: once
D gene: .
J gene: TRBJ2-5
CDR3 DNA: TGTGCCAGCGTATCTGGGGGCTTGATGTCGGAGACCCAGTACTTC
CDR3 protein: CASVSGGLMSETQYF

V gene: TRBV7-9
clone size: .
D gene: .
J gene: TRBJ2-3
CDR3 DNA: TGTGCCAGCAGTTTTGTGCGAGATACGCAGTATTTT
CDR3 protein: CASSFVRDTQYF

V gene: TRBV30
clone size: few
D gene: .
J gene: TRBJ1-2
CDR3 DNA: TGTGCCTGGACCTATGACAGCTATGGCTACACCTTC
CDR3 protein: CAWTYDSYGYTF

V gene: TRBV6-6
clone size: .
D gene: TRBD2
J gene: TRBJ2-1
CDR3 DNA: TGTGCCAGCAGTCAACGGGAGGTGGACAATGAGCAGTTCTTC
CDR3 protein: CASSQREVDNEQFF